The clone carrying this T cell receptor beta chain was counted a few times. Its matching antigen is unknown. The sample comes from a study of cytomegalovirus exposure and HLA in healthy donors. Study observations and caveats: The authors reported that TCR beta sequences could predict HLA-A and HLA-B alleles. These predictions were accurate for most subjects in the first cohort.

Vbeta (60) and Jbeta (13) primers were used in the PCR. Some clones are missing from TCRdb's copy, which holds only in-frame ones; the method was immunoSEQ multiplex PCR. The table lists 65,000 to 75,000 clones, almost 70% of them singletons. The clonotype was recovered from a middle-aged man in good health and CMV-seropositive. The sequencing input was PBMCs.

CDR3 sequence: CASSLDQGRGNTEAFF. Here the CDR3 DNA reads TGTGCCAGCAGCTTGGATCAGGGGAGAGGGAACACTGAAGCTTTCTTT. The V call is TRBV5-4, the J call TRBJ1-1; D might be TRBD1 (6 bases). There are 16 residues in the CDR3. V was shortened by 0 bases and J by 1 base, with 13 bases between the two germline ends. Germline V CDR1 and CDR2: SGHNT, YYREEE (reference sequence). The complete variable domain, with remaining parts taken from reference TRBV5-4 and TRBJ1-1, reads ETGVTQSPTHLIKTRGQQVTLRCSSQSGHNTVSWYQQALGQGPQFIFQYYREEENGRGNFPPRFSGLQFPNYSSELNVNALELDDSALYLCASSLDQGRGNTEAFFGQGTRLTVV.